This paragraph covers one TCR beta chain sequence. The data stem from a study of T-cell memory formation after mild COVID-19. Across the whole study: In these data, TCR clusters were largely donor specific.

MiXCR was run by TCRdb on the 5' RACE reads, yielding one entry per CDR3 protein. The sample yields fewer than 450,000 distinct CDR3 sequences, approximately 24% seen once. With 3 bases removed from V and 5 bases from J, the gap between germline ends came to 13 bases. Looked up from germline, CDR1 is SGHAT and CDR2 is FQNNGV. The CDR3 covers 14 residues. Input material: PBMCs or a T cell subset sorted from them (not recorded which). The chain carries TRBV11-2 and TRBJ2-5; possible D gene TRBD1, 6 bases. The sequence came from an adult woman who had mild COVID-19 (a few samples of this study predate the infection). Cell type and time point are not known. CDR3 DNA sequence: TGTGCCAGCAGCTTTCACAGGGATGGGGAGACCCAGTACTTC. Translating it yields CASSFHRDGETQYF.